This T cell receptor beta chain was obtained from a study of cytomegalovirus exposure and HLA in healthy donors. Study results and caveats: TCR beta chain V- and J-gene trimming was linked, in a later analysis, to a missense variant in DCLRE1C. Three chains linked to CMV were shown in vitro to be specific for CMV antigens. A later analysis by the authors found several of the most significant clusters apparently linked to common viral pathogens.

Worth noting for this clone: What it binds is unknown.

The CDR3 has 16 residues. The junction had 6 bases not matched to a gene; V was cut back by 1 base and J by 2 bases. In germline, CDR1 is SEHNR, CDR2 FQNEAQ (reference sequence). Researchers ran the PCR with 60 Vbeta and 13 Jbeta primers. The data were produced by immunoSEQ multiplex PCR, yet TCRdb's version contains in-frame clones alone and is incomplete. Of 90,000 to 120,000 clones in the sample, around 73% are singletons; the top ten hold 6.5% to 8.5%. This chain uses TRBV7-9 with TRBJ2-3; 7 nucleotides agree with TRBD2. The sample taken for sequencing was PBMCs. The receptor was derived from a man aged 25 to 40 in good health and CMV-seronegative. CDR3 nucleotides: TGTGCCAGCAGCTTAGGGCTAGCGGACAACACAGATACGCAGTATTTT. Protein product: CASSLGLADNTDTQYF. Combining the CDR3 with reference TRBV7-9 and TRBJ2-3 gives the whole variable domain DTGVSQNPRHKITKRGQNVTFRCDPISEHNRLYWYRQTLGQGPEFLTYFQNEAQLEKSRLLSDRFSAERPKGSFSTLEIQRTEQGDSAMYLCASSLGLADNTDTQYFGPGTRLTVL.